The 4 T cell receptor beta chains reported below all come from one sample, sequenced in a study of cytomegalovirus exposure and HLA in healthy donors. Some clones are missing from TCRdb's copy, which holds only in-frame ones; the method was immunoSEQ multiplex PCR. The data contain 250,000 to 400,000 clones, around 90% of them seen just once; the ten biggest clones take up roughly 0.96%. Sequencing input: PBMCs. The receptors shown here come from a man aged 30-40 years in good health and CMV-seronegative.

The V call is TRBV19, the J call TRBJ1-1, with D perhaps matching TRBD1 (5 bases). Germline V gene sequence: CDR1 LNHDA, CDR2 SQIVND (reference sequence). The CDR3 sequence is 13 residues long. The ends were cut back, 5 bases at V and 3 bases at J, with 10 bases in the middle. CDR3 sequence: CASSLTGYTEAFF. The CDR3 DNA reads as TGTGCCAGTAGTTTAACAGGTTACACTGAAGCTTTCTTT.

This chain links TRBV2 with TRBJ2-4; weak D call: TRBD2 (5 bases). Trimming shortened V by 7 bases and J by 3 bases, and 19 bases separated the two germline ends. The V gene's germline CDR1 is SNHLY and CDR2 FYNNEI. This CDR3 has 16 residues. This CDR3 is CASNKREQRDKNIQYF. In DNA, the CDR3 is TGTGCCAGCAATAAGAGGGAACAGAGAGACAAAAACATTCAGTACTTC.

This clone was observed a single time. This chain connects TRBV10-1 to TRBJ2-7, with TRBD2 as a possible D gene (5 bases). There are 14 residues in the CDR3. V gave up 3 bases and J gave up 5 bases, with 14 bases separating them. Germline V gene data show CDR1 as WNHNN and CDR2 as SYGVQD (reference sequence). The CDR3 DNA follows: TGCGCCAGCAGTGAAGCCGGGGATTGGCACGAGCAGTACTTC. It specifies CASSEAGDWHEQYF.

The chain uses TRBV12-5 and TRBJ2-3; a weak D match, TRBD1 (6 bases). Germline loops: CDR1 LGHNT, CDR2 FRNRAP. The germline V and J ends were trimmed by 1 base and 4 bases, with 15 bases remaining between them. The CDR3 length is 16 residues. CDR3 DNA: TGTGCTAGTGGTTTGGGACAGGTGAGCGCGGCAGATACGCAGTATTTT. Its translation: CASGLGQVSAADTQYF.